The next 20 T cell receptor beta chains were all read from a single sample in a study of post-analysis software for immune sequencing data. Their antigen targets remain unknown. Study observations and caveats: The five TRBV segments detected at higher frequency in patients than in controls included TRBV5-6, TRBV5-1 and TRBV20-1.

Prepared libraries of TCR beta cDNA carried unique molecular identifiers. One entry per CDR3 protein results from TCRdb running MiXCR on the PCR reads. The table has about 540,000 distinct CDR3 sequences, 30% to 40% seen once. Sequencing was performed on blood. Receptor source: a girl aged 2-17 years with multiple sclerosis.

This clonotype was counted only a few times. Sequence at one end of the junction differs from germline and may be a read error. The chain joins TRBV9 to TRBJ1-6; the D is unclear. The length of the CDR3 is 14 residues. Germline V CDR1 and CDR2: SGDLS, YYNGEE. For the CDR3, the DNA is TGTGCCAGCAGCCCACGGACCGAGTATTCACCCCTCTACTTT. It translates to CASSPRTEYSPLYF. The full variable domain, in which reference TRBV9 and TRBJ1-6 provide the parts outside the CDR3, is DSGVTQTPKHLITATGQRVTLRCSPRSGDLSVYWYQQSLDQGLQFLIQYYNGEERAKGNILERFSAQQFPDLHSELNLSSLELGDSALYFCASSPRTEYSPLYFGNGTRLTVT.

This clonotype was detected many times. The chain employs TRBV7-2 and TRBJ2-1; 11 bases match TRBD2. The ends lost 3 bases at V and 2 bases at J; junction bases unmatched: 6. Germline lookup yields CDR1 SGHTA and CDR2 FQGNSA. This CDR3 is 17 amino acids long. DNA of the CDR3: TGTGCCAGCAGCTTCGCTACTAGCGGGGGCCCCTACAATGAGCAGTTCTTC. It is translated as CASSFATSGGPYNEQFF.

There are a few counts of this clonotype. This chain connects TRBV20-1 to TRBJ2-3; 13 bases align to TRBD2. Germline assignment: CDR1 DFQATT and CDR2 SNEGSKA (reference sequence). This CDR3 is 14 amino acids long. V shed 6 bases and J 6 bases; nucleotides not matched to a gene: 6. The CDR3 nucleotides are TGCAGTGCCCGGACTAGCGGGGGAGGGGATACGCAGTATTTT. Translating gives CSARTSGGGDTQYF.

The CDR3 DNA is TGTGCCAGCTCACCACGGAACTCTGGGGCCAACGTCCTGACTTTC. The encoded protein is CASSPRNSGANVLTF. This chain uses TRBV18 with TRBJ2-6; D unresolved. Germline V CDR1 and CDR2: KGHSH, LQKENI. V was trimmed by 1 base and J by 0 bases, leaving 4 bases between them. The CDR3 is 15 amino acids.

This clonotype was seen more than once but under ten times. The V and J genes are TRBV6-4 and TRBJ1-1; TRBD1 is a possible D gene (5 bases). Germline CDR1 is MRHNA and CDR2 is SNTAGT. The CDR3 consists of 16 residues. With 1 base removed from V and 2 bases from J, the gap between germline ends came to 14 bases. The CDR3 region is CASSDYQETENTEAFF. In DNA, the CDR3 is TGTGCCAGCAGTGACTATCAAGAGACAGAAAACACTGAAGCTTTCTTT.

The chain employs TRBV7-2 and TRBJ1-4; 8 bases line up with TRBD1. Trimming at V came to 6 bases and at J to 6 bases, leaving 6 bases not matched to a gene. The CDR3 totals 14 residues. Germline V CDR1 and CDR2: SGHTA, FQGNSA. CDR3: CASSLDRGDEKLFF. CDR3 bases: TGTGCCAGCAGTCTTGACAGGGGTGATGAAAAACTGTTTTTT. The full variable domain, in which reference TRBV7-2 and TRBJ1-4 provide the parts outside the CDR3, is GAGVSQSPSNKVTEKGKDVELRCDPISGHTALYWYRQSLGQGLEFLIYFQGNSAPDKSGLPSDRFSAERTGGSVSTLTIQRTQQEDSAVYLCASSLDRGDEKLFFGSGTQLSVL.

The chain employs TRBV10-3 and TRBJ2-3, with D perhaps being TRBD1 or TRBD2 (6 bases each). The CDR3 is 17 residues long. Germline V CDR1 and CDR2: ENHRY, SYGVKD. Trimming pared 1 base from V and 2 bases from J, leaving 16 bases between. CDR3 nucleotide sequence: TGTGCCATCAGTGAGTTAGTGGGGGGCACCGACACAGATACGCAGTATTTT. Translating it yields CAISELVGGTDTDTQYF.

This clonotype has a handful of counts. This rearrangement joins TRBV20-1 to TRBJ2-5; TRBD1 or TRBD2 may be the D gene (6 bases each). The CDR3 loop spans 16 amino acids. Trimming took 2 bases from V and 3 from J, leaving 19 bases between them. Germline V gene sequence: CDR1 DFQATT, CDR2 SNEGSKA (reference sequence). The CDR3 nucleotides are TGCAGTGCTAGATCCGGGGGCCTCAGGGGAAAAGAGACCCAGTACTTC. Amino acid sequence: CSARSGGLRGKETQYF.

A word on this clonotype: This may be a read error: a much more frequent sequence differs by one nucleotide. This chain links TRBV4-2 with TRBJ2-1; tentative D call: TRBD2 (6 bases). Germline V gene data show CDR1 as LGHNA and CDR2 as YNFKEQ. This CDR3 has 17 amino acids. V dropped 1 base and J dropped 4 bases, with 17 bases sitting between them. Written as DNA, the CDR3 is TGTGCCAGCAGCCAAGTAAGACGGGGCGCGGGGTACAATGAGCAGTTCTTC. Its translation is CASSQVRRGAGYNEQFF.

This chain joins TRBV20-1 and TRBJ2-1; D might be TRBD2 (6 bases). The CDR3 has 13 amino acids. Trimming pared 3 bases from V and 4 bases from J, leaving 10 bases between. Germline assignment: CDR1 DFQATT and CDR2 SNEGSKA (reference sequence). In DNA form, the CDR3 reads TGCAGTGCTAGCCGGGGGAGGTACAATGAGCAGTTCTTC. Amino acid sequence: CSASRGRYNEQFF.

The chain links TRBV4-2 to TRBJ2-5; 9 positions agree with TRBD2. Looked up from germline, CDR1 is LGHNA and CDR2 is YNFKEQ. Germline trimming cut 3 bases from V and 0 bases from J; bases unmatched to any gene: 2. The CDR3 is made up of 15 amino acids. The CDR3, as DNA: TGTGCCAGCAGCCACGGCGGGGGGGACCAAGAGACCCAGTACTTC. Its translation: CASSHGGGDQETQYF.

This clonotype has a single count. This chain links TRBV12-3 or TRBV12-4 with TRBJ2-3; D tentatively fits TRBD1 or TRBD2 (5 bases each). The CDR3 spans 16 residues. Trimming cost V 4 bases and J 0 bases, with 14 bases left between them. Written as DNA, the CDR3 is TGTGCCAGCAGTTCGTGGGGGTCTAATAGCACAGATACGCAGTATTTT. It specifies CASSSWGSNSTDTQYF.

There are a few counts of this clonotype. The chain carries TRBV7-9 and TRBJ1-2; no reliable D call. The V and J ends lost 2 bases and 1 base respectively, with 8 bases between them. The CDR3 length is 14 residues. Germline loops: CDR1 SEHNR, CDR2 FQNEAQ (reference sequence). The CDR3 DNA reads as TGTGCCAGCAGCTTATTGGCCGGTAACTATGGCTACACCTTC. Residues: CASSLLAGNYGYTF.

The chain combines TRBV7-2 with TRBJ1-1; D is perhaps TRBD1 (6 bases). Germline V gives CDR1 SGHTA, CDR2 FQGNSA. The V end lost 2 bases, the J end lost 0 bases, and 16 bases lay between the germline ends. The CDR3 totals 17 residues. CDR3 in DNA: TGTGCCAGCAGCTTATTACCAGCGGACAGCGTGAACACTGAAGCTTTCTTT. Its translation: CASSLLPADSVNTEAFF.

V and J are TRBV20-1 and TRBJ1-5, with 9 bases lining up with TRBD1. Unmatched junction bases numbered 17, after V lost 4 bases and J lost 7 bases. The V gene's germline CDR1 is DFQATT and CDR2 SNEGSKA (reference sequence). This CDR3 comprises 17 residues. Written as DNA, the CDR3 is TGCAGTGCTATAATAACCGGGACAGGGAGGCTCGGGCAGCCCCAGCATTTT. Translating gives CSAIITGTGRLGQPQHF.

This clonotype appeared a few times. V usage is TRBV10-2 and J usage is TRBJ1-5; D possibly corresponds to TRBD1 (5 bases). The CDR3 spans 14 residues. The V end was cut by 11 bases, the J end by 0 bases, with 14 bases between. The germline gives CDR1 WSHSY, CDR2 SAAADI. This CDR3 is CAFPEGISNQPQHF. As DNA, the CDR3 is TGCGCCTTCCCGGAGGGGATTAGCAATCAGCCCCAGCATTTT.

This chain links TRBV6-5 with TRBJ2-4; D gene unclear. The J call may not be correct, given that the DNA end is closer to TRBJ2-5. The CDR3 loop spans 12 amino acids. Looked up from germline, CDR1 is MNHEY and CDR2 is SVGAGI. CDR3 in DNA: TGTGCCAGCAGGAACTTACAAGAGACCCAGTACTTC. Amino acids: CASRNLQETQYF.

The rearrangement joins TRBV9 to TRBJ2-1, with D perhaps TRBD1 or TRBD2 (5 bases each). Germline CDR1 and CDR2: SGDLS and YYNGEE. The CDR3 has 13 residues. Between the trimmed V and J ends, which lost 3 bases and 6 bases, there was a span of 10 bases. CDR3 region: CASSGAGANEQFF. The CDR3 nucleotides read TGTGCCAGCAGCGGGGCCGGGGCCAATGAGCAGTTCTTC.

This clonotype appeared a few times. The rearrangement links TRBV20-1 to TRBJ1-5; the D is unclear. V shed 3 bases and J shed 4 bases, with 10 bases lying between them. The CDR3 has 13 residues. The V gene's germline CDR1 is DFQATT and CDR2 SNEGSKA (reference sequence). The CDR3 DNA reads TGCAGTGCTAGTATGGGCGTGAATCAGCCCCAGCATTTT. Protein: CSASMGVNQPQHF.

This clonotype was counted a few times. The chain is built from TRBV5-5 and TRBJ2-4; D gene unclear. V was cut by 5 bases and J by 2 bases, with 11 bases left in between. The CDR3 contains 14 residues. The germline CDR1 and CDR2 sequences are SGHKS and YYEKEE (reference sequence). CDR3 DNA: TGTGCCAGCAGTCGGGCCCCGACCAAAAACATTCAGTACTTC. Residues: CASSRAPTKNIQYF. The complete variable domain, with remaining parts taken from reference TRBV5-5 and TRBJ2-4, reads DAGVTQSPTHLIKTRGQQVTLRCSPISGHKSVSWYQQVLGQGPQFIFQYYEKEERGRGNFPDRFSARQFPNYSSELNVNALLLGDSALYLCASSRAPTKNIQYFGAGTRLSVL.